This T cell receptor beta chain originates from a study of T-cell reconstitution after alpha-beta-depleted transplantation in children. It was with unique molecular identifiers that the TCRbeta library was prepared. TCRdb analysed the PCR reads with MiXCR anew, one entry per CDR3 protein. The table records 780,000 or so distinct CDR3 sequences, under 20% of them present only once. Study-level points and caveats: After one year, T-cell counts and TCRbeta diversity mostly came from new T cells. Alpha-beta T cells present about two months after transplant were reported to originate from several hundred expanded graft clones.

Points on this clonotype: Its matching antigen is unknown.

V was trimmed by 6 bases and J by 4 bases, leaving 10 bases between them. The CDR3 is made up of 13 amino acids. The TCR originated in a male patient between 5 and 17 years old who had a stem cell transplant for acute lymphoblastic leukemia, so the T cells may come from the graft donor. The chain joins TRBV12-3 or TRBV12-4 to TRBJ1-5; a weak D match, TRBD1 (5 bases). The sequencing here drew on PBMCs, mostly from graft donor cells, taken 360 days after TCRalphabeta/CD19-depleted stem cell transplant. As DNA, the CDR3 is TGTGCCAGCAGATCAGGGTTGAATCAGCCCCAGCATTTT. It codes for CASRSGLNQPQHF.